The clone carrying this T cell receptor (beta chain) has more than one count but fewer than ten. Its antigen is currently unknown. Regarding the study as a whole: Tumor Tregs overlapped most with tumor, then blood, naive CD4+ cells.

TCRdb redid the calling of the 5' RACE reads with MiXCR, one entry per CDR3 protein. Among tens of thousands of distinct CDR3 sequences listed, roughly 28% were seen once. This CDR3 is built from 16 residues. Trimming removed 2 bases at V and 6 bases at J, with 17 bases between. Germline V CDR1 and CDR2: MNHEY, SVGEGT. CD25-based Treg depletion was applied to purified naive CD4+ T cells. Specimen: naive CD4+ T cells sorted from blood. The subset was: naive CD4+ T cells, CD4+CD45RA+CD25-. The TCR comes from a female donor with breast cancer. The genes are TRBV6-2 or TRBV6-3 and TRBJ1-5; tentative D call: TRBD1 (5 bases). The CDR3 DNA is TGTGCCAGCAGTTACCGACCAGGGTACGGGTTTCAGCCCCAGCATTTT. It is translated as CASSYRPGYGFQPQHF.